The next 15 T cell receptor beta chains were all read from a single sample in a study of blood T cell repertoires in COVID-19. Assay used: immunoSEQ multiplex PCR; TCRdb lists only in-frame clones, some missing. The sample holds some 240,000 clones; roughly nine tenths are singletons and the top ten take 7.2%. The sequenced sample consisted of peripheral blood. These receptors originate from a man aged 55 to 69 who had recovered from COVID-19.

The chain recombines TRBV5-1 with TRBJ2-1, with a weak D call TRBD2 (6 bases). V gave up 3 bases and J gave up 7 bases, with 14 bases separating them. CDR1 is SGHRS and CDR2 is YFSETQ in the germline V gene. This CDR3 comprises 14 residues. For the CDR3, the DNA is TGCGCCAGCAGCTGGGGGTCCGCGGGGAATGAGCAGTTCTTC. This codes for CASSWGSAGNEQFF.

The chain joins TRBV5-1 to TRBJ1-1, with 9 bases fitting TRBD1. V was pared by 4 bases and J by 5 bases, with 6 bases of the junction left unmatched. This CDR3 contains 14 residues. Looked up from germline, CDR1 is SGHRS and CDR2 is YFSETQ. In DNA, the CDR3 is TGCGCCAGCAGCCCACAGGGGGCCAGGACTGAAGCTTTCTTT. It specifies CASSPQGARTEAFF.

V gene TRBV12-3 or TRBV12-4 combines with J gene TRBJ2-1; no clear D. Trimming shortened V by 4 bases and J by 5 bases, and 6 bases separated the two germline ends. The CDR3 runs to 12 residues. The CDR3 is CASSSDNNEQFF. For the CDR3, the DNA is TGTGCCAGCAGTTCTGACAACAATGAGCAGTTCTTC.

In this sample, this clone turned up a few times. This rearrangement joins TRBV5-5 to TRBJ2-2; 7 bases map to TRBD2. V shed 4 bases and J 0 bases; nucleotides not matched to a gene: 6. This CDR3 comprises 16 residues. The germline gives CDR1 SGHKS, CDR2 YYEKEE (reference sequence). The chain's CDR3 is CASSHGGFPNTGELFF. The CDR3, as DNA: TGTGCCAGCAGCCACGGGGGGTTCCCGAACACCGGGGAGCTGTTTTTT.

The rearrangement uses TRBV6-5 and TRBJ1-2; the D is unclear. Between the trimmed V and J ends, which lost 9 bases and 2 bases, there was a span of 13 bases. CDR3 length: 13 residues. CDR1 MNHEY and CDR2 SVGAGI come from the germline V gene. This chain's CDR3 is CASGEFSNYGYTF. Here the CDR3 DNA reads TGTGCCAGTGGGGAGTTTTCGAACTATGGCTACACCTTC.

The V and J genes are TRBV11-3 and TRBJ2-3, with 12 bases aligning to TRBD2. CDR1 is SGHNT, CDR2 YENEEA, per germline. This CDR3 is built from 16 residues. V lost 5 bases, J lost 2 bases, and 5 bases stayed unmatched. The CDR3 reads CASSHRLAGDTDTQYF. DNA of the CDR3: TGTGCCAGCAGCCATCGACTAGCGGGGGACACAGATACGCAGTATTTT.

A single count supports this clone. The chain combines TRBV4-2 with TRBJ1-4; 7 positions match TRBD1. V shed 5 bases and J 7 bases; nucleotides not matched to a gene: 10. This CDR3 comprises 15 residues. From germline, CDR1 is LGHNA and CDR2 YNFKEQ. CDR3 in amino acids: CASSVTGAPGEKLFF. The DNA of the CDR3 is TGTGCCAGCAGCGTTACAGGGGCGCCGGGTGAAAAACTGTTTTTT.

The CDR3 region is CASSLGLASPQFF. For the CDR3, the DNA is TGTGCCAGCAGCCTGGGACTAGCGTCCCCGCAGTTCTTC. This chain uses TRBV4-2 with TRBJ2-1; TRBD2 agrees at 10 bases. The ends lost 4 bases at V and 12 bases at J; junction bases unmatched: 6. CDR1 is LGHNA, CDR2 YNFKEQ, per germline. CDR3 length: 13 amino acids.

This chain connects TRBV5-5 to TRBJ2-7, with a possible D match to TRBD1 (6 bases). Per germline, CDR1 SGHKS and CDR2 YYEKEE (reference sequence). There are 14 residues in the CDR3. The germline V and J ends were trimmed by 4 bases and 10 bases, with 21 bases remaining between them. This chain's CDR3 is CASSHPQGSRAQYF. The CDR3 DNA sequence: TGTGCCAGCAGCCATCCTCAGGGGTCACGGGCCCAGTACTTC.

This chain links TRBV7-2 with TRBJ2-7; TRBD1 matches at 7 bases. V dropped 1 base and J dropped 8; count of bases not matched to a gene: 8. The germline V gene has CDR1 SGHTA and CDR2 FQGNSA. This CDR3 is built from 14 residues. CDR3 sequence (DNA): TGTGCCAGCAGCTTAGGAGGGTCACAGGGGCAGCAGTACTTC. It codes for CASSLGGSQGQQYF. The full variable domain, rest sourced from reference TRBV7-2 and TRBJ2-7, is GAGVSQSPSNKVTEKGKDVELRCDPISGHTALYWYRQSLGQGLEFLIYFQGNSAPDKSGLPSDRFSAERTGGSVSTLTIQRTQQEDSAVYLCASSLGGSQGQQYFGPGTRLTVT.

The chain has TRBV7-9 and TRBJ1-1, with a tentative D call TRBD1 (6 bases). The CDR3 loop spans 14 amino acids. Germline CDR1 reads SEHNR; CDR2 reads FQNEAQ (reference sequence). The germline V and J ends were trimmed by 5 bases and 1 base, with 11 bases remaining between them. CDR3 DNA: TGTGCCAGCAGCCCCGACAGGAAGAACACTGAAGCTTTCTTT. Translation: CASSPDRKNTEAFF.

This sequence joins TRBV7-2 and TRBJ2-7, with 10 bases lining up with TRBD2. Per germline, CDR1 SGHTA and CDR2 FQGNSA. The CDR3 spans 15 residues. V lost 5 bases to trimming and J lost 0 bases; unmatched junction nucleotides: 4. CDR3 sequence reads: CASSLRTSGSYEQYF. The CDR3 DNA follows: TGTGCCAGCAGCCTCAGGACTAGCGGCTCCTACGAGCAGTACTTC.

The J gene is TRBJ2-5, the V gene TRBV9; tentatively, D is TRBD2 (6 bases). The CDR3 sequence is 15 residues long. The germline V gene has CDR1 SGDLS and CDR2 YYNGEE. The ends were cut back, 4 bases at V and 2 bases at J, with 15 bases in the middle. The CDR3 loop reads CASSPRGARQETQYF. CDR3 in DNA: TGTGCCAGCAGCCCCCGCGGGGCGCGGCAAGAGACCCAGTACTTC.

On this clone itself: Mismatch with germline at one junction end may stem from a read error. This rearrangement joins TRBV3-1 (or the pseudogene TRBV3-2) to TRBJ2-5, with 7 bases identical to TRBD1. The CDR3 sequence is 11 residues long. The germline V gene has CDR1 LGHDT and CDR2 YNNKEL (reference sequence). The CDR3 DNA sequence: TGTGCCAGCAGCCTCGGACAGGCGGTGCACTTC. Protein product: CASSLGQAVHF.

This chain uses TRBV5-1 with TRBJ2-7; no definite D call. Germline loops: CDR1 SGHRS, CDR2 YFSETQ. Trimming cost V 0 bases and J 4 bases, with 5 bases left between them. CDR3 length equals 12 residues. The CDR3 DNA reads as TGCGCCAGCAGCTTGGCCCTTTACGAGCAGTACTTC. Translation gives CASSLALYEQYF. The whole variable domain, filled in from reference TRBV5-1 and TRBJ2-7, reads KAGVTQTPRYLIKTRGQQVTLSCSPISGHRSVSWYQQTPGQGLQFLFEYFSETQRNKGNFPGRFSGRQFSNSRSEMNVSTLELGDSALYLCASSLALYEQYFGPGTRLTVT.